This TCR beta chain appears in the sequencing data of a study of shared clonotypes between healthy human individuals. The study, taken as a whole, reports: On the whole, naive subsets had larger estimated richness than memory subsets had. Expectations were that clonotype sharing among donors would be affected by sequencing depth.

V lost 7 bases, J lost 7 bases, and 17 bases lay in between. The germline gives CDR1 LNHNV, CDR2 YYDKDF (reference sequence). The CDR3 runs to 15 residues. Profiling relied on immunoSEQ multiplex PCR, and the TCRdb table lists in-frame clones only, not all of them. The table includes 1.5 million to 2.5 million clones, less than 95% detected once. The naive CD8 fraction comprised CD45RO-negative cells positively selected for CCR7 and excluded terminally differentiated effector memory CD45RA+ cells. The study drew its donors from healthy HIV-negative adults without recent acute infections or vaccinations. Notes on this clone: No antigen is known for it.

This sequence joins TRBV15 and TRBJ1-6, with TRBD1 as a possible D gene (5 bases). The TCR was taken from a man in his late teens or twenties in good health. The sequenced sample was naive CD8+ T cells sorted from blood. The CDR3 protein is CATTEGWGGNSPLHF. The CDR3 DNA reads as TGTGCCACCACCGAGGGGTGGGGGGGGAATTCACCCCTCCACTTT.